The present T cell receptor beta chain was sequenced within a study of blood T cells in healthy people across ages. Primed by a sample-barcoded 5' primer and a J-beta primer mix, a second PCR proceeded for roughly 7 to 12 cycles. From the 5' RACE reads, TCRdb called clonotypes with MiXCR, one entry per CDR3 protein. The data contain fewer than 700,000 distinct CDR3 sequences, more than 45% of them seen just once; the ten biggest clones take up approximately 23%. The V segment lost 5 bases and the J segment 8 bases; nucleotides outside the gene matches: 14. Germline V gene lookup returns CDR1 MNHEY and CDR2 SVGAGI. This CDR3 contains 15 residues. In this sample, this clonotype turned up many times.

The sequenced material came from blood. This clonotype was obtained from a man older than 75 in good health. V is TRBV6-5 and J is TRBJ1-2; 7 bases match TRBD1. Written as DNA, the CDR3 is TGTGCCAGCAGTCCTTTTAAAGGGGGCGCGAACGGCTACACCTTC. Its protein product is CASSPFKGGANGYTF.